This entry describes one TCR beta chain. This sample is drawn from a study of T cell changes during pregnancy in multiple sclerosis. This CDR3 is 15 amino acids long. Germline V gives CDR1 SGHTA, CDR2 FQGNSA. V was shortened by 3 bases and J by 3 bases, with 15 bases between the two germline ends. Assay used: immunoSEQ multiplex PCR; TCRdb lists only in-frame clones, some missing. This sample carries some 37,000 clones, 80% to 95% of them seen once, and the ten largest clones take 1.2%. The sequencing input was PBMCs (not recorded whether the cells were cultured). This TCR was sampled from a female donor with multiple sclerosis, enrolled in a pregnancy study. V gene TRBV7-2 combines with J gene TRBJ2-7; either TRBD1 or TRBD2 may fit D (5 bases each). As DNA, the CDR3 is TGTGCCAGCAGCTTGGCCGGGACGGCAGACTACGAGCAGTACTTC. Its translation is CASSLAGTADYEQYF.